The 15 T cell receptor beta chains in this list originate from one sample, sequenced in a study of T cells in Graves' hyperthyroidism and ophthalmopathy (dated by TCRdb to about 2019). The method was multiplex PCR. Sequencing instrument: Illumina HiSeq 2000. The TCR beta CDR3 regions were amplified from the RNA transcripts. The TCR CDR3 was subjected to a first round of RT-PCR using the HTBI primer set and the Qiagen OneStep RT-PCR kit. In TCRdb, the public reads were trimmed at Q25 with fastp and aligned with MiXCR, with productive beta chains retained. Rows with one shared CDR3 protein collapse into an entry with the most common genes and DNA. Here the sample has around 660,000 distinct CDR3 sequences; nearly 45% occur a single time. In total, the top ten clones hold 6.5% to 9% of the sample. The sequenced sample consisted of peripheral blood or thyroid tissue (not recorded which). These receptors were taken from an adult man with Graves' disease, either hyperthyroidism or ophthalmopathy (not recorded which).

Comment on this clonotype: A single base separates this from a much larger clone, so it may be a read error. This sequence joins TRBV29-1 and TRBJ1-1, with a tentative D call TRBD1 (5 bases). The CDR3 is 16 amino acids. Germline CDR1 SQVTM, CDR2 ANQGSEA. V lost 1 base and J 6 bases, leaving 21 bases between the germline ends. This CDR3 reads CSVEGPSTAHLAEAFF. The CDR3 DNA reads TGCAGCGTTGAAGGGCCCTCGACAGCCCACCTAGCTGAAGCTTTCTTT.

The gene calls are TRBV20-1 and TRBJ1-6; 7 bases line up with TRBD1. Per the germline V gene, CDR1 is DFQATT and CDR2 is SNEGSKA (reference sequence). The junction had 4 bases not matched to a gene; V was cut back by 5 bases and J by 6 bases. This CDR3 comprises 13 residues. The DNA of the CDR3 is TGCAGTGCTGGGGACAGTGGTAATTCACCCCTCCACTTT. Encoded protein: CSAGDSGNSPLHF.

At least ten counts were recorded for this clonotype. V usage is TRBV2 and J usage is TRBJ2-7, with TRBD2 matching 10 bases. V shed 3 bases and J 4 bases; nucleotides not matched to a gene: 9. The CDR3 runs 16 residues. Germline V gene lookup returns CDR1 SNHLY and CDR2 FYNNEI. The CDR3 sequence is CASSDVSSGRWYEQYF. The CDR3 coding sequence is TGTGCCAGCAGTGATGTGTCTAGCGGGAGATGGTACGAGCAGTACTTC.

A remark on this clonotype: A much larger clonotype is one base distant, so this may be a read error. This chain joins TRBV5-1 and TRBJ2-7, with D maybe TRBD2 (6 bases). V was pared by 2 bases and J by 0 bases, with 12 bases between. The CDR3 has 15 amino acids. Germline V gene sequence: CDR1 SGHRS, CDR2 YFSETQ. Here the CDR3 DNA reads TGCGCCAGCAGCTTAGGGACTGCGTACTCCTACGAGCAGTACTTC. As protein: CASSLGTAYSYEQYF.

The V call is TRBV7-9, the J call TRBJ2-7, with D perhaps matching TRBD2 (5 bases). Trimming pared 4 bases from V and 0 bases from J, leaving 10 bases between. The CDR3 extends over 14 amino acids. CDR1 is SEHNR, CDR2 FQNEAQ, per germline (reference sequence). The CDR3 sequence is CASSSGESSYEQYF. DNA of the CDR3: TGTGCCAGCAGCTCCGGGGAGAGCTCCTACGAGCAGTACTTC. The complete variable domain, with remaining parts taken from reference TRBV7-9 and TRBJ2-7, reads DTGVSQNPRHKITKRGQNVTFRCDPISEHNRLYWYRQTLGQGPEFLTYFQNEAQLEKSRLLSDRFSAERPKGSFSTLEIQRTEQGDSAMYLCASSSGESSYEQYFGPGTRLTVT.

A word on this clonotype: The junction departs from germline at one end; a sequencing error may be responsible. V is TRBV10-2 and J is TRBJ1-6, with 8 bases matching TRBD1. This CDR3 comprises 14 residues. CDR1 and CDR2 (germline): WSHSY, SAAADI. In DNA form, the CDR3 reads TGCGCCAGCAGTGGGACAGGGTCTAATTCACCCCCCCACTTT. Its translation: CASSGTGSNSPPHF.

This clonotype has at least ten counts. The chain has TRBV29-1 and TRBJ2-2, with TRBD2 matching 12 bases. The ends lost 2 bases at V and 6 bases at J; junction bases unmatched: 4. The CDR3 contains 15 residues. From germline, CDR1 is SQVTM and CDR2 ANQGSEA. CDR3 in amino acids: CSVESSGRASGELFF. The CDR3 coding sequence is TGCAGCGTTGAATCTAGCGGGAGGGCCTCCGGGGAGCTGTTTTTT.

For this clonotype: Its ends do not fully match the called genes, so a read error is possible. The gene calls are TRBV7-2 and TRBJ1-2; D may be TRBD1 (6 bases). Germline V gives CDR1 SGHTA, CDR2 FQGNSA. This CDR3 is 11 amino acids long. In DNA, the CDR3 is TGTGCCAGCAGCTTAATGGGGGCCGTCGCCTTC. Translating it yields CASSLMGAVAF. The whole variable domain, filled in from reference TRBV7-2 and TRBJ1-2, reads GAGVSQSPSNKVTEKGKDVELRCDPISGHTALYWYRQSLGQGLEFLIYFQGNSAPDKSGLPSDRFSAERTGGSVSTLTIQRTQQEDSAVYLCASSLMGAVAFGSGTRLTVV.

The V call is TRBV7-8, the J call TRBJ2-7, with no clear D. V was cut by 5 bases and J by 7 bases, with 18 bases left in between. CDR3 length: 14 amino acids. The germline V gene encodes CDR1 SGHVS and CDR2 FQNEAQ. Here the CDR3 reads CASSQVESVGEQYF. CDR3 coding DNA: TGTGCCAGCAGCCAAGTGGAGTCCGTGGGGGAGCAGTACTTC.

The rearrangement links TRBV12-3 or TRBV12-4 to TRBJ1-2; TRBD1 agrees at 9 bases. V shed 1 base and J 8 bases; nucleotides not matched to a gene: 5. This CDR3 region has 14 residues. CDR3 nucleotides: TGTGCCAGCAGTTTAGTGGGGACAGGGCGAGGCTACACCTTC. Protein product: CASSLVGTGRGYTF.

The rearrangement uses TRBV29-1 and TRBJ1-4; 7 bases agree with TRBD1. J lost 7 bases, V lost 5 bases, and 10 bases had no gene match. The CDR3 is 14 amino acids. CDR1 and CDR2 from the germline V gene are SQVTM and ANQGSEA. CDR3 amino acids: CSVMEGARPEKLFF. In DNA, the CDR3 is TGCAGCGTTATGGAGGGGGCGCGTCCTGAAAAACTGTTTTTT.

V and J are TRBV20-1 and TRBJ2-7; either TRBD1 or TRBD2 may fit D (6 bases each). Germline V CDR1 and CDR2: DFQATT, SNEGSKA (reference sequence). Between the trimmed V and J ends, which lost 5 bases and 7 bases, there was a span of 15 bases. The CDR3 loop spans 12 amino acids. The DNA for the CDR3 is TGCAGTGCTCCAAGGGGGGTCCAAGAGCAGTACTTC. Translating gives CSAPRGVQEQYF.

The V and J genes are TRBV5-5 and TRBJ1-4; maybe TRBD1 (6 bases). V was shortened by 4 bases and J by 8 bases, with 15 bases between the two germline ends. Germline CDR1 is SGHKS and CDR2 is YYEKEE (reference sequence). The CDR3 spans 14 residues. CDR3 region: CASSQGDRQEKLFF. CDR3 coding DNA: TGTGCCAGCAGCCAAGGCGACAGGCAGGAAAAACTGTTTTTT.

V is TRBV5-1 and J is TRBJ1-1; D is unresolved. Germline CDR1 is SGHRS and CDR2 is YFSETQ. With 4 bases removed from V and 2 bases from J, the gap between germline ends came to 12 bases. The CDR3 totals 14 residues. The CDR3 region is CASSLAKGNTEAFF. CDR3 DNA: TGCGCCAGCAGCCTGGCCAAGGGCAACACTGAAGCTTTCTTT.

The CDR3 reads CASSSTGSSYNSPLHF. The CDR3 DNA reads TGTGCCAGCAGTAGCACAGGGAGCTCCTATAATTCACCCCTCCACTTT. The J gene is TRBJ1-6, the V gene TRBV27; D is possibly TRBD1 (6 bases). CDR1 is MNHEY and CDR2 is SMNVEV in the germline V gene (reference sequence). V lost 5 bases, J lost 0 bases, and 11 bases lay in between. The length of the CDR3 is 16 residues.